These 24 T cell receptor beta chains were sequenced from one sample in a study of blood T cell repertoires in COVID-19. Generated by immunoSEQ multiplex PCR, the TCRdb table keeps only in-frame clones and is missing some. The table has approximately 150,000 clones, 70% to 90% seen once; the top ten hold approximately 1%. Sequenced material: peripheral blood. Receptor source: a man aged 40-50 years with acute or convalescent COVID-19.

CDR3 DNA: TGTGCCAGCAGCACTCATACCGGGACAGCTGGAGAAAAACTGTTTTTT. Encoded protein: CASSTHTGTAGEKLFF. The rearrangement uses TRBV21-1 and TRBJ1-4; the listed D gene, TRBD1, was not tested against the DNA. TRBV21-1 is classified as a pseudogene. The CDR3 is 16 residues long.

V gene TRBV6-5 combines with J gene TRBJ2-7; 7 positions match TRBD1. The germline V gene has CDR1 MNHEY and CDR2 SVGAGI. The CDR3 consists of 14 residues. With V trimmed by 2 bases and J by 0 bases, 1 base remained unmatched. CDR3 DNA sequence: TGTGCCAGCAGTTACCGGGACAGCTCCTACGAGCAGTACTTC. Amino acid sequence: CASSYRDSSYEQYF.

This chain uses TRBV11-2 with TRBJ2-7, with TRBD2 matching over 8 bases. The CDR3 is 14 residues long. Per germline, CDR1 SGHAT and CDR2 FQNNGV. The junction had 5 bases not matched to a gene; V was cut back by 5 bases and J by 2 bases. CDR3 sequence: CASSILAGPYEQYF. In DNA form, the CDR3 reads TGTGCCAGCAGCATCCTAGCGGGTCCCTACGAGCAGTACTTC.

The rearrangement links TRBV2 to TRBJ1-6; D remains ambiguous. Looked up from germline, CDR1 is SNHLY and CDR2 is FYNNEI. The CDR3 length is 13 residues. V shed 8 bases and J shed 7 bases, with 12 bases lying between them. The CDR3 DNA reads TGTGCCAGCGTTAGAAGTTCCAATTCACCCCTCCACTTT. It specifies CASVRSSNSPLHF.

The chain uses TRBV5-4 and TRBJ2-7; 9 nucleotides line up with TRBD1. Trimming took 0 bases from V and 2 from J; bases not matched to a gene: 0. This CDR3 spans 14 amino acids. The V gene's germline CDR1 is SGHNT and CDR2 YYREEE (reference sequence). CDR3 residues: CASSLGTGAYEQYF. The DNA of the CDR3 is TGTGCCAGCAGCTTGGGGACAGGGGCCTACGAGCAGTACTTC.

This chain uses TRBV5-1 with TRBJ1-5, with 8 bases aligning to TRBD1. The CDR3 is made up of 16 amino acids. The V gene end was trimmed by 4 bases and the J gene end by 0 bases; junction bases not matched to a gene: 6. Germline CDR1 reads SGHRS; CDR2 reads YFSETQ. CDR3 sequence reads: CASSPGTGPSNQPQHF. In nucleotides, the CDR3 is TGCGCCAGCAGCCCCGGGACAGGTCCTAGCAATCAGCCCCAGCATTTT.

V and J are TRBV19 and TRBJ1-5; 11 nucleotides agree with TRBD1. Unmatched junction bases numbered 2, after V lost 7 bases and J lost 6 bases. Germline V lookup: CDR1 LNHDA, CDR2 SQIVND (reference sequence). The CDR3 is 13 residues long. In nucleotides, the CDR3 is TGTGCCAGTAAGGACAGGGGGCTTCAGCCCCAGCATTTT. Translation: CASKDRGLQPQHF.

This sequence joins TRBV16 and TRBJ1-2; the match to TRBD1 covers 9 bases. The CDR3 contains 15 residues. Germline CDR1 reads KGHSY; CDR2 reads FQNENV. The V and J ends lost 6 bases and 6 bases, in that order; junction bases with no gene match: 11. Here the CDR3 reads CASSRRTGAGDGYTF. CDR3 DNA sequence: TGTGCCAGCAGTAGACGGACAGGGGCCGGAGATGGCTACACCTTC.

The table lists this clone with a count of one. This chain connects TRBV6-5 to TRBJ1-5; no clear D gene. The CDR3 totals 14 residues. The ends were cut back, 0 bases at V and 3 bases at J, with 6 bases in the middle. In germline, CDR1 is MNHEY, CDR2 SVGAGI. The CDR3 DNA follows: TGTGCCAGCAGTTACTCGAAGCTCAATCAGCCCCAGCATTTT. It translates to CASSYSKLNQPQHF.

The chain recombines TRBV4-1 with TRBJ1-2; unclear D gene. Germline loops: CDR1 MGHRA, CDR2 YSYEKL. Between the trimmed V and J ends, which lost 0 bases and 8 bases, there was a span of 10 bases. CDR3 length equals 13 residues. Written as DNA, the CDR3 is TGCGCCAGCAGCCAAGAAGAGACTTTGGGCTACACCTTC. Its protein is CASSQEETLGYTF.

This clone has a handful of counts. V and J are TRBV7-2 and TRBJ2-5, with 7 bases that match TRBD1. CDR1 is SGHTA, CDR2 FQGNSA, per germline. The junction had 4 bases not matched to a gene; V was cut back by 1 base and J by 5 bases. The CDR3 spans 14 residues. The CDR3 DNA reads TGTGCCAGCAGCTTAGAGGGGGCGCGGGAGACCCAGTACTTC. It translates to CASSLEGARETQYF. Full variable domain (missing parts from reference TRBV7-2 and TRBJ2-5): GAGVSQSPSNKVTEKGKDVELRCDPISGHTALYWYRQSLGQGLEFLIYFQGNSAPDKSGLPSDRFSAERTGGSVSTLTIQRTQQEDSAVYLCASSLEGARETQYFGPGTRLLVL.

The gene calls are TRBV5-1 and TRBJ1-1; 7 bases fit TRBD1. With 4 bases clipped from V and 5 bases from J, the junction kept 8 bases outside the gene matches. This CDR3 contains 14 residues. Germline CDR1 and CDR2: SGHRS and YFSETQ. The DNA for the CDR3 is TGCGCCAGCAGCAACACAGGGGCCCTTACTGAAGCTTTCTTT. Translation: CASSNTGALTEAFF.

Written as DNA, the CDR3 is TGTGCCAGCAGCCAAACATACCGAGAAGCTTTCTTT. Amino acid sequence: CASSQTYREAFF. The V gene is TRBV14, the J gene TRBJ1-1; D not certain. Trimming left V 2 bases short and J 8 bases short, with 9 bases between. This CDR3 has 12 residues. Germline V gene lookup returns CDR1 SGHDN and CDR2 FVKESK.

The chain recombines TRBV4-2 with TRBJ1-2; D is undetermined. Per germline, CDR1 LGHNA and CDR2 YNFKEQ. Trimming removed 0 bases at V and 5 bases at J, with 7 bases between. This CDR3 spans 13 amino acids. The CDR3 DNA follows: TGTGCCAGCAGCCAAGATGAGGGATATGGCTACACCTTC. It yields the protein CASSQDEGYGYTF.

This clone was seen a single time. The chain carries TRBV20-1 and TRBJ2-5; 7 bases are shared with TRBD2. With 6 bases clipped from V and 9 bases from J, the junction kept 7 bases outside the gene matches. Germline V gene data show CDR1 as DFQATT and CDR2 as SNEGSKA (reference sequence). This CDR3 spans 11 amino acids. Written as DNA, the CDR3 is TGCAGTGCAGGGAGGGGTGGGGCCCAGTACTTC. It codes for CSAGRGGAQYF.

A note on this clone: Distinct nucleotide sequences in the sample also encode this CDR3. The V and J genes are TRBV6-5 and TRBJ1-2, with TRBD1 as a possible D gene (5 bases). Germline CDR1 reads MNHEY; CDR2 reads SVGAGI. The CDR3 is 14 residues long. V dropped 0 bases and J dropped 4 bases, with 9 bases sitting between them. CDR3 sequence reads: CASSYSQGGYGYTF. Here the CDR3 DNA reads TGTGCCAGCAGTTACTCGCAGGGCGGCTATGGCTACACCTTC.

The genes are TRBV28 and TRBJ1-2; no reliable D call. The CDR3 consists of 12 residues. Trimming took 6 bases from V and 5 from J, leaving 10 bases between them. Germline V gives CDR1 MDHEN, CDR2 SYDVKM. CDR3 region: CASRVLGYGYTF. CDR3 sequence (DNA): TGTGCCAGCAGGGTCCTCGGGTATGGCTACACCTTC.

A word on this clone: In the same sample, other DNA sequences code for this CDR3. This chain joins TRBV7-9 and TRBJ2-7; D is possibly TRBD1 (5 bases). This CDR3 spans 14 amino acids. V lost 5 bases to trimming and J lost 0 bases, with 11 bases between them. CDR1 is SEHNR, CDR2 FQNEAQ, per germline (reference sequence). CDR3 coding DNA: TGTGCCAGCAGCCCTACAGGACCCTCCTACGAGCAGTACTTC. Encoded protein: CASSPTGPSYEQYF.

The rearrangement joins TRBV2 to TRBJ1-4; TRBD1 is a possible D gene (6 bases). The length of the CDR3 is 17 residues. Trimming pared 6 bases from V and 4 bases from J, leaving 21 bases between. CDR1 is SNHLY and CDR2 is FYNNEI in the germline V gene. The CDR3 region has the DNA TGTGCCAGCAGGCAGATTGGCGGGGGCACGGTTAATGAAAAACTGTTTTTT. Translation: CASRQIGGGTVNEKLFF.

The V call is TRBV7-9, the J call TRBJ1-2; TRBD1 might be the D (5 bases). The CDR3 has 12 amino acids. Per germline, CDR1 SEHNR and CDR2 FQNEAQ (reference sequence). Trimming cost V 8 bases and J 6 bases, with 13 bases left between them. The DNA for the CDR3 is TGTGCCAGCGTCCAGGGTGAAAATGGCTACACCTTC. Translated, it gives CASVQGENGYTF.

A word on this clone: Other DNA sequences within the sample encode an identical CDR3. The chain uses TRBV5-1 and TRBJ1-3, with 9 bases matching TRBD1. Germline V gives CDR1 SGHRS, CDR2 YFSETQ. V shed 5 bases, J shed 3 bases, and the junction held 6 bases outside the gene matches. The CDR3 has 15 residues. The CDR3: CASSLGQGFGNTIYF. The CDR3 coding sequence is TGCGCCAGCAGTCTGGGACAGGGATTTGGAAACACCATATATTTT.

The rearrangement uses TRBV6-1 and TRBJ1-5; D may be TRBD1 (5 bases). V dropped 11 bases and J dropped 3 bases, with 17 bases sitting between them. Germline assignment: CDR1 MNHNS and CDR2 SASEGT. The CDR3 contains 14 residues. CDR3 bases: TGTGCCTCTCGGGGGGGGTATACCAATCAGCCCCAGCATTTT. Amino acid sequence: CASRGGYTNQPQHF.

The rearrangement links TRBV30 to TRBJ1-1; tentatively, D is TRBD1 (6 bases). V lost 8 bases and J lost 2, with 15 bases in between. This CDR3 contains 13 residues. Germline values: CDR1 GTSNPN, CDR2 SVGIG (reference sequence). The CDR3 bases are TGTGCCGTGAACCGGGACATAAACACTGAAGCTTTCTTT. Encoded protein: CAVNRDINTEAFF.

The chain couples TRBV7-9 to TRBJ2-2, with 7 bases that match TRBD1. In germline, CDR1 is SEHNR, CDR2 FQNEAQ (reference sequence). V lost 6 bases and J lost 5; bases outside the gene matches: 9. CDR3 length: 15 residues. The CDR3 region has the DNA TGTGCCAGCAGACCGAGGGGGCGAGATACCGGGGAGCTGTTTTTT. This sequence encodes CASRPRGRDTGELFF.